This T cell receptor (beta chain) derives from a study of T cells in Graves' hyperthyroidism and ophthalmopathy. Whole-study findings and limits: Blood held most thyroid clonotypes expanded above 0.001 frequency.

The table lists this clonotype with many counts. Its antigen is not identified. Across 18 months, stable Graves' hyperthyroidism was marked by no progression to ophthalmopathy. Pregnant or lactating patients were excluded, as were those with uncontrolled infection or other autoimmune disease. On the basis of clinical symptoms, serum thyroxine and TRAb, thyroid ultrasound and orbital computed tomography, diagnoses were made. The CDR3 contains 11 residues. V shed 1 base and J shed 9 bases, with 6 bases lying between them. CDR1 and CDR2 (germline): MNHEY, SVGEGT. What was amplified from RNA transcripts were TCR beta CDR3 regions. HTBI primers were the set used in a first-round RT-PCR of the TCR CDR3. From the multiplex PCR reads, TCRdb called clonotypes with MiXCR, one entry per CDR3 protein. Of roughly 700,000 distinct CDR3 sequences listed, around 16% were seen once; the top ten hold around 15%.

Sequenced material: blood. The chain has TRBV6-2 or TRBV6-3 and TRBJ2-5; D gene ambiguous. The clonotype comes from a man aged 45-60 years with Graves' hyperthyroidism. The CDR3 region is CASSYFGAQYF. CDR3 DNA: TGTGCCAGCAGTTACTTCGGAGCCCAGTACTTC.